A selection of T cell receptor beta chains follows, all from one sample in a study of T cell clonotyping in hematopoietic cell transplantation. Profiled with immunoSEQ multiplex PCR; TCRdb holds only in-frame clones, not every one. This sample has about 50,000 clones; about nine tenths occur once, and the top ten carry around 5.5%. This specimen was peripheral blood mononuclear cells, taken before stem cell transplant. Receptors originate from a man in his fifties or sixties with biphenotypic leukemia. Some clones in this sample may be carry-over from other donors' samples. Both conserved end residues are part of each CDR3.

CDR3aa	v_gene	j_gene
CASSPKLSYTYTGELFF	TRBV7-9	TRBJ2-2
CASSLGAENIQYF	TRBV5-5	TRBJ2-4
CASSHAGTINQPQHF	TRBV4-1	TRBJ1-5
CASSKKDRGHTEAFF	TRBV27	TRBJ1-1
CASSRDSSYEQYF	TRBV19	TRBJ2-7
CASSFVSEAFF	TRBV7-9	TRBJ1-1
CAWTLGPYGDTEAFF	TRBV30	TRBJ1-1
CASRGTRNSYEQYF	TRBV2	TRBJ2-7
CASSIALGELFF	TRBV19	TRBJ2-2
CASSWSLRTDTQYF	TRBV5-1	TRBJ2-3
CASSPQLGRNTEAFF	TRBV5-1	TRBJ1-1
CSARDQETQYF	TRBV20-1	TRBJ2-5
CASSGSGRGTFINEQFF	TRBV7-9	TRBJ2-1
CASSFTSNTEAFF	TRBV5-8	TRBJ1-1
CASSPSGGDNIQYF	TRBV5-4	TRBJ2-4
CASSSTRGYSYEQYF	TRBV11-2	TRBJ2-7
CASSWSKDTEAFF	TRBV9	TRBJ1-1